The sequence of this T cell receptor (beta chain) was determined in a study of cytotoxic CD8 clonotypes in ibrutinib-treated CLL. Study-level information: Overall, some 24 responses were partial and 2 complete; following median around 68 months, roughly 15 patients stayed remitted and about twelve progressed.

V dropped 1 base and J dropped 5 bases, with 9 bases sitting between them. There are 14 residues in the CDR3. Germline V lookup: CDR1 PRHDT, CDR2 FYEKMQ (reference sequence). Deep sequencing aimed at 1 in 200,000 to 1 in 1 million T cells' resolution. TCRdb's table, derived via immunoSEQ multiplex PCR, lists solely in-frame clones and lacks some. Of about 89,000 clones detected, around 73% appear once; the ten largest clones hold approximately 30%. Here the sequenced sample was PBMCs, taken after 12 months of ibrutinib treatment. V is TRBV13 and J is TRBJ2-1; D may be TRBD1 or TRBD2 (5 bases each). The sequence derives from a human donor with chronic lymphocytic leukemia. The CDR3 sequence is CASSLVGADNEQFF. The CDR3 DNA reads TGTGCCAGCAGCTTAGTCGGGGCGGACAATGAGCAGTTCTTC.